This T cell receptor beta chain was documented in a study of cytomegalovirus exposure and HLA in healthy donors. Donors were drawn from the approximately 130-subject validation cohort, separate from the 666-subject first cohort. CDR1 is MNHEY and CDR2 is SMNVEV in the germline V gene (reference sequence). The CDR3 has 19 residues. The V and J ends lost 0 bases and 4 bases respectively, with 22 bases between them. TCRdb keeps only in-frame clones here, not all; method: immunoSEQ multiplex PCR. The table shows more than 95,000 clones, with roughly 89% occurring only once. The sequenced sample consisted of PBMCs. The TCR originated in a young woman in good health and CMV-seronegative. The chain joins TRBV27 to TRBJ1-5; a weak D match, TRBD1 (6 bases). The CDR3 DNA reads TGTGCCAGCAGTTTATCGGGGTCGTTTCGTTCCAGGGGAAATCAGCCCCAGCATTTT. It encodes CASSLSGSFRSRGNQPQHF.